Each of the 16 T cell receptor beta chains below was sequenced from the same sample in a study of T-cell memory formation after mild COVID-19. In TCRdb, the 5' RACE reads were re-called with MiXCR into one record per CDR3 protein. The sample lists 180,000 or so distinct CDR3 sequences, approximately 10% occurring once. Source material: PBMCs or a T cell subset sorted from them (not recorded which). These receptors all come from a young man who had mild COVID-19 (a few samples of this study predate the infection). Cell type and time point are not known.

The chain has TRBV10-3 and TRBJ2-1, with unresolved D. Per the germline V gene, CDR1 is ENHRY and CDR2 is SYGVKD. Trimming pared 6 bases from V and 7 bases from J, leaving 13 bases between. This CDR3 comprises 13 residues. CDR3 sequence reads: CAIRITDGNEQFF. The CDR3 nucleotides read TGTGCCATCAGAATAACGGACGGTAATGAGCAGTTCTTC.

This clonotype was picked up many times. V gene TRBV7-9 combines with J gene TRBJ2-3, with 8 bases aligning to TRBD1. CDR3 length equals 15 residues. Trimming at V came to 5 bases and at J to 3 bases, leaving 7 bases not matched to a gene. Germline V gene lookup returns CDR1 SEHNR and CDR2 FQNEAQ (reference sequence). The CDR3 loop reads CASSRPGGLTDTQYF. CDR3 nucleotide sequence: TGTGCCAGCAGCCGCCCAGGGGGCCTGACAGATACGCAGTATTTT.

In its sample, this clonotype was seen a few times. The rearrangement uses TRBV28 and TRBJ2-7; 9 bases map to TRBD1. V trimming: 5 bases; J trimming: 4 bases; junction bases outside the gene matches: 12. CDR3 size: 16 residues. CDR1 and CDR2 from the germline V gene are MDHEN and SYDVKM. The CDR3 region has the DNA TGTGCCAGCAGTACGCCCGGGACAGGGTACGGGTACGAGCAGTACGTC. This encodes CASSTPGTGYGYEQYV.

V usage is TRBV6-5 and J usage is TRBJ1-1; D is possibly TRBD1 (6 bases). CDR3 length equals 18 residues. Trimming stripped 2 bases from V and 5 bases from J, with 24 bases between. Germline CDR1 reads MNHEY; CDR2 reads SVGAGI. The CDR3, as DNA: TGTGCCAGCAGTTACACCACCTGGTCAAGGGGGGCTCAGACTGAAGCTTTCTTT. Its translation: CASSYTTWSRGAQTEAFF.

This clonotype has at least ten counts. CDR3 DNA sequence: TGCAGTGCAGTCCAGGGGTTTTGGAACACTGAAGCTTTCTTT. It translates to CSAVQGFWNTEAFF. The rearrangement links TRBV20-1 to TRBJ1-1; a possible D gene is TRBD1 (6 bases). This CDR3 region has 14 residues. CDR1 and CDR2 (germline): DFQATT, SNEGSKA (reference sequence). Between the trimmed V and J ends, which lost 6 bases and 1 base, there was a span of 15 bases.

CDR3 sequence (DNA): TGTGCCAGCAGCCTAACGACAGGCTCCACCGGGGAGCTGTTTTTT. Amino acids: CASSLTTGSTGELFF. The V call is TRBV7-2, the J call TRBJ2-2; D might be TRBD1 (6 bases). The CDR3 contains 15 residues. Trimming removed 5 bases from V and 4 bases from J, with 14 bases in between. Germline-derived CDR1 and CDR2 are SGHTA and FQGNSA. Full variable domain (missing parts from reference TRBV7-2 and TRBJ2-2): GAGVSQSPSNKVTEKGKDVELRCDPISGHTALYWYRQSLGQGLEFLIYFQGNSAPDKSGLPSDRFSAERTGGSVSTLTIQRTQQEDSAVYLCASSLTTGSTGELFFGEGSRLTVL.

Many counts were recorded for this clonotype. V and J are TRBV20-1 and TRBJ1-3; TRBD1 is a possible D gene (5 bases). V was trimmed by 0 bases and J by 3 bases, leaving 9 bases between them. This CDR3 contains 14 residues. CDR1 and CDR2 from the germline V gene are DFQATT and SNEGSKA (reference sequence). CDR3 region: CSARDWGGGNTIYF. As DNA, the CDR3 is TGCAGTGCTAGAGATTGGGGCGGTGGAAACACCATATATTTT.

The gene calls are TRBV2 and TRBJ2-1; D is perhaps TRBD2 (7 bases). This CDR3 spans 17 amino acids. Germline V lookup: CDR1 SNHLY, CDR2 FYNNEI. V was shortened by 3 bases and J by 6 bases, with 21 bases between the two germline ends. In nucleotides, the CDR3 is TGTGCCAGCAGTGATGCCACGGCGGGGGCGAGCTTCAATGAGCAGTTCTTC. It translates to CASSDATAGASFNEQFF.

The genes are TRBV11-3 and TRBJ2-2; D perhaps matches TRBD2 (5 bases). V was trimmed by 5 bases and J by 7 bases, leaving 14 bases between them. Germline V gene lookup returns CDR1 SGHNT and CDR2 YENEEA. This CDR3 is built from 14 residues. The CDR3 coding sequence is TGTGCCAGCAGCCCGATCCGGGGTGGCGGGGAGCTGTTTTTT. Translated: CASSPIRGGGELFF. Full variable domain (outside the CDR3, taken from reference TRBV11-3 and TRBJ2-2): EAGVVQSPRYKIIEKKQPVAFWCNPISGHNTLYWYLQNLGQGPELLIRYENEEAVDDSQLPKDRFSAERLKGVDSTLKIQPAELGDSAVYLCASSPIRGGGELFFGEGSRLTVL.

This clonotype was seen only a few times. The V call is TRBV4-3, the J call TRBJ2-4; TRBD1 might be the D (5 bases). Germline CDR1 reads LGHNA; CDR2 reads YSLEER. Trimming took 4 bases from V and 5 from J, leaving 12 bases between them. The CDR3 consists of 14 residues. CDR3 protein: CASSLEGAENIQYF. In nucleotides, the CDR3 is TGCGCCAGCAGCCTCGAAGGGGCGGAAAACATTCAGTACTTC.

At least ten counts were recorded for this clonotype. The gene calls are TRBV6-5 and TRBJ2-2; D not resolved. The germline CDR1 and CDR2 sequences are MNHEY and SVGAGI. CDR3 length: 15 residues. Trimming shortened V by 0 bases and J by 3 bases, and 8 bases separated the two germline ends. Here the CDR3 reads CASSYSTAYTGELFF. The CDR3 DNA is TGTGCCAGCAGTTACTCGACCGCATACACCGGGGAGCTGTTTTTT.

There are a few counts of this clonotype. J is TRBJ1-3 and V is TRBV7-9; D may be TRBD1 (6 bases). This CDR3 region has 14 residues. Germline lookup yields CDR1 SEHNR and CDR2 FQNEAQ (reference sequence). V lost 5 bases to trimming and J lost 1 base, with 9 bases between them. Here the CDR3 reads CASSDTGSGNTIYF. CDR3 DNA: TGTGCCAGCAGCGATACAGGGTCTGGAAACACCATATATTTT.

V and J are TRBV7-2 and TRBJ2-1; D is tentatively TRBD1 or TRBD2 (5 bases each). The germline CDR1 and CDR2 sequences are SGHTA and FQGNSA. Trimming cost V 5 bases and J 0 bases, with 14 bases left between them. CDR3 size: 16 residues. The CDR3, as DNA: TGTGCCAGCAGCGCAACCGGGACGGACTCCTACAATGAGCAGTTCTTC. This codes for CASSATGTDSYNEQFF.

The chain is built from TRBV11-3 and TRBJ2-2; D remains unclear. The CDR3 is made up of 13 amino acids. V lost 1 base and J 9 bases, leaving 9 bases between the germline ends. The germline V gene encodes CDR1 SGHNT and CDR2 YENEEA. CDR3 coding DNA: TGTGCCAGCAGCTTAGGTCCGCAAAGGGAGCTGTTTTTT. As protein: CASSLGPQRELFF. Together with reference TRBV11-3 and TRBJ2-2, the CDR3 gives the full variable domain: EAGVVQSPRYKIIEKKQPVAFWCNPISGHNTLYWYLQNLGQGPELLIRYENEEAVDDSQLPKDRFSAERLKGVDSTLKIQPAELGDSAVYLCASSLGPQRELFFGEGSRLTVL.

This sequence joins TRBV19 and TRBJ2-5; tentatively, D is TRBD2 (5 bases). The CDR3 has 13 amino acids. CDR1 LNHDA and CDR2 SQIVND come from the germline V gene (reference sequence). V was shortened by 3 bases and J by 5 bases, with 10 bases between the two germline ends. The CDR3 region has the DNA TGTGCCAGTAGTATTAGGCGGGCGGAGACCCAGTACTTC. It is translated as CASSIRRAETQYF. The full variable domain, its missing parts supplied by reference TRBV19 and TRBJ2-5, is DGGITQSPKYLFRKEGQNVTLSCEQNLNHDAMYWYRQDPGQGLRLIYYSQIVNDFQKGDIAEGYSVSREKKESFPLTVTSAQKNPTAFYLCASSIRRAETQYFGPGTRLLVL.

This clonotype was seen a handful of times. The chain's CDR3 is CASSFRDRVNIQYF. CDR3 DNA: TGTGCCAGCAGCTTCCGTGACAGGGTGAACATTCAGTACTTC. The J gene is TRBJ2-4, the V gene TRBV7-8; 7 bases map to TRBD1. Germline CDR1 is SGHVS and CDR2 is FQNEAQ. Unmatched junction bases numbered 6, after V lost 3 bases and J lost 7 bases. This CDR3 contains 14 residues.